This T cell receptor beta chain emerged from a study of blood T cells in healthy people across ages. General observations from the study: What prevented conclusive comparison of naive and antigen-experienced cells was that PBMCs were unsorted. Age showed a roughly linear inverse relationship with TCR beta diversity per million T cells.

The sample holds a few counts of this clonotype. The antigen is not known. The CDR3 extends over 14 amino acids. The junction had 1 base not matched to a gene; V was cut back by 3 bases and J by 1 base. CDR1 ENHRY and CDR2 SYGVKD come from the germline V gene. Every sample yielded at least 6 million isolated PBMCs. Then a second PCR, running about 6 to 11 cycles, was carried out with a sample-barcoded 5' primer and a J-beta primer mix. Unique molecular identifiers of 12 random nucleotides labeled each cDNA. One entry per CDR3 protein results from TCRdb running MiXCR on the 5' RACE reads. Of fewer than 2 million distinct CDR3 sequences listed, about two fifths are singletons.

The chain joins TRBV10-3 to TRBJ2-7, with 9 bases that match TRBD1. The source of this sequence is a human donor in good health. The source material was blood. The CDR3 region is CAISEGTGSYEQYF. In DNA form, the CDR3 reads TGTGCCATCAGTGAAGGGACAGGGTCCTACGAGCAGTACTTC.